One T cell receptor beta chain is described in this entry. This entry is derived from a study of T-cell reconstitution after alpha-beta-depleted transplantation in children. The CDR3 runs to 13 residues. The germline gives CDR1 MNHNS, CDR2 SASEGT. With 2 bases removed from V and 13 bases from J, the gap between germline ends came to 18 bases. Researchers prepared the TCRbeta library using unique molecular identifiers, the study reports. TCRdb passed the PCR reads through MiXCR, listing each CDR3 protein once. The sample has some 200,000 distinct CDR3 sequences, more than 7.5% seen once; the top ten hold approximately 5%.

The rearrangement links TRBV6-1 to TRBJ2-7; D tentatively fits TRBD1 or TRBD2 (5 bases each). The sequences come from PBMCs from the stem cell graft donor, collected from the stem cell graft. This receptor was obtained from a human donor who donated a stem cell graft to a child with SCID. CDR3 bases: TGTGCCAGCAGTGAACGAAGTGGGATGAGGGGATACTTC. This codes for CASSERSGMRGYF.